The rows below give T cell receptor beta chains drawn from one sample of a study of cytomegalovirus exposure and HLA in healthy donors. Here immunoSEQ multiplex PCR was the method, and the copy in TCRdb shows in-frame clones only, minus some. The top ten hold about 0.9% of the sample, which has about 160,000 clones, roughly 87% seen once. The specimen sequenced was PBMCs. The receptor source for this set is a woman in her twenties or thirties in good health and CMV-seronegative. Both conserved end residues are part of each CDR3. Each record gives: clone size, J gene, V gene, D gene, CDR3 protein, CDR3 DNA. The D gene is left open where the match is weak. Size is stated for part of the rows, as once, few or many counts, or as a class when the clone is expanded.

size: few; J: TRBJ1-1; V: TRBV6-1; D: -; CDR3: CASSDRVKGTEAFF; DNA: TGTGCCAGCAGTGACAGGGTGAAGGGAACTGAAGCTTTCTTT
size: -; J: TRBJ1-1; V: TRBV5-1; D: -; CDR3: CASSPLGTEAFF; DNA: TGCGCCAGCAGCCCTTTAGGGACAGAAGCTTTCTTT
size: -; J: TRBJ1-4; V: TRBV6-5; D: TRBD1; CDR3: CASTTDRGNEKLFF; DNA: TGTGCCAGCACCACGGACAGGGGTAATGAAAAACTGTTTTTT
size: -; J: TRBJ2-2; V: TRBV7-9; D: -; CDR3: CASSPRQGGIPGELFF; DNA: TGTGCCAGCAGCCCCAGACAGGGAGGTATTCCCGGGGAGCTGTTTTTT
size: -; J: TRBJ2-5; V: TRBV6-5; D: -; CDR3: CASSYSGGEMRETQYF; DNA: TGTGCCAGCAGTTACTCAGGCGGGGAAATGAGAGAGACCCAGTACTTC
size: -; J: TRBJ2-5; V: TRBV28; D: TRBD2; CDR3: CASNLGTSGNQETQYF; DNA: TGTGCCAGCAATCTAGGGACTAGCGGAAATCAAGAGACCCAGTACTTC
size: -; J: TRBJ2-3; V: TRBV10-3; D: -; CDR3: CAIGGRDTSRTDTQYF; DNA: TGTGCCATCGGAGGGAGGGACACTTCTCGCACAGATACGCAGTATTTT
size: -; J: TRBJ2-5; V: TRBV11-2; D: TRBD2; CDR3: CASSLISGGGETQYF; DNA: TGTGCCAGCAGCCTGATCTCGGGGGGAGGGGAGACCCAGTACTTC
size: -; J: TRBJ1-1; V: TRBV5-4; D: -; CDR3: CASSPPRGQFSGEAFF; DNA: TGTGCCAGCAGCCCCCCCCGAGGACAGTTTAGTGGTGAAGCTTTCTTT
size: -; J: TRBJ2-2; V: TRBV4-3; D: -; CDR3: CASSQGQVNTGELFF; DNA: TGCGCCAGCAGCCAAGGGCAGGTGAACACCGGGGAGCTGTTTTTT
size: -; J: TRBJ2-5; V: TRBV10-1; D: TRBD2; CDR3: CASSEGLAGGQETQYF; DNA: TGCGCCAGCAGTGAGGGACTAGCGGGAGGGCAAGAGACCCAGTACTTC
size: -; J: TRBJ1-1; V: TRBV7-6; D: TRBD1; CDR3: CASRGQGRSEAFF; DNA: TGTGCCAGCAGGGGACAGGGGAGATCTGAGGCTTTCTTT
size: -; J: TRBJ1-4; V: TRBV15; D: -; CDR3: CATSRGSQTGEKLFF; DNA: TGTGCCACCAGCAGAGGGTCCCAGACGGGGGAAAAACTGTTTTTT
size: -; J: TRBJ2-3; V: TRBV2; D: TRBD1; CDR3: CASKRDRDRDTQYF; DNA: TGTGCCAGCAAGAGGGACAGGGACAGAGATACGCAGTATTTT
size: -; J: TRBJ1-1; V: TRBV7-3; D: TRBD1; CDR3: CASSLTGQGEAFF; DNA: TGTGCCAGCAGCCTTACAGGACAGGGCGAAGCTTTCTTT
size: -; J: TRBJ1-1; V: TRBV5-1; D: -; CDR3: CASSLISTGNTEAFF; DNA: TGCGCCAGCAGCTTAATCTCGACAGGGAACACTGAAGCTTTCTTT
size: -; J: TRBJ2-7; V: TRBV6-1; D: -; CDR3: CASRTEDALVYEQYF; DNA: TGTGCCAGCAGGACAGAGGACGCCCTCGTCTACGAGCAGTACTTC
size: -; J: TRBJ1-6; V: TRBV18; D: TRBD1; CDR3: CASSQQTGGSGSPLHF; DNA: TGTGCCAGCTCCCAACAGACAGGGGGGAGTGGTTCACCCCTCCACTTT